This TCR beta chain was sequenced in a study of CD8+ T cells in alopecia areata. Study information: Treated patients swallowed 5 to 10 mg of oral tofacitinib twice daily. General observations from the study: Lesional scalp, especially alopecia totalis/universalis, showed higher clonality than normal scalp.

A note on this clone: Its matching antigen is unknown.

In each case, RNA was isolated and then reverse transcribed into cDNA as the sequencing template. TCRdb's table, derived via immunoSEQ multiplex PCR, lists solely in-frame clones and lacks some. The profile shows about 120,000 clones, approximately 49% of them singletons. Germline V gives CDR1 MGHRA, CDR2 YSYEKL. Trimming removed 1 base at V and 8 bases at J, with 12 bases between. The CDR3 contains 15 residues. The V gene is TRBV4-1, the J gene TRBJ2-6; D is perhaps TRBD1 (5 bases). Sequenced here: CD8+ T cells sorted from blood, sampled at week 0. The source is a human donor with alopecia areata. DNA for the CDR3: TGCGCCAGCAGCCAAGCATTAGGACATCCCAACGTCCTGACTTTC. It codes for CASSQALGHPNVLTF.